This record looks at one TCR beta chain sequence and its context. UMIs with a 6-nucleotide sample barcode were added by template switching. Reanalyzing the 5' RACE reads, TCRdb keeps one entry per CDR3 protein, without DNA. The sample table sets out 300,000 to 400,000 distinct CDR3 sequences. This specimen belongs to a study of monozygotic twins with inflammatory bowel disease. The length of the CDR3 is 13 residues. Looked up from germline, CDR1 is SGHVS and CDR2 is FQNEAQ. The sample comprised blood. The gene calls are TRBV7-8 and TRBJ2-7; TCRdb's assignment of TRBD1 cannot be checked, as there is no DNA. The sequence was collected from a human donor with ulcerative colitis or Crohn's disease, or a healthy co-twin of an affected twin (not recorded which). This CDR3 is CASSWGGFYEQYF.